The entry below gives a single TCR beta chain sequence along with its context. The germline V gene encodes CDR1 MDHEN and CDR2 SYDVKM. CDR3 size: 13 residues. V was shortened by 4 bases and J by 1 base, with 7 bases between the two germline ends. In the original processing: Reference gene primer amplification gave estimated nucleated cell counts. The repertoire was sequenced with immunoSEQ multiplex PCR; TCRdb's copy has only in-frame clones and lacks some. D and trimming come from the DNA, and the V and J calls and clone size come from that table. Of 250,000 to 350,000 clones in the sample, about 80% were seen once. Recruited during active infection, patients (from Seattle) were subsequently followed longitudinally. This record belongs to a study of blood T cell repertoires in COVID-19. Study-level background: From T cells, B-cell-depleted T cells, or PBMCs came the material, which was cDNA or gDNA.

This TCR was recovered from a person in their 70s with COVID-19, enrolled during active disease. The sample consisted of peripheral blood. The chain combines TRBV28 with TRBJ1-1; D gene ambiguous. CDR3 in DNA: TGTGCCAGCAGTTGGGCGCAGAACACTGAAGCTTTCTTT. It yields the protein CASSWAQNTEAFF. The entire variable domain, with the rest obtained from reference TRBV28 and TRBJ1-1, is as follows: DVKVTQSSRYLVKRTGEKVFLECVQDMDHENMFWYRQDPGLGLRLIYFSYDVKMKEKGDIPEGYSVSREKKERFSLILESASTNQTSMYLCASSWAQNTEAFFGQGTRLTVV.